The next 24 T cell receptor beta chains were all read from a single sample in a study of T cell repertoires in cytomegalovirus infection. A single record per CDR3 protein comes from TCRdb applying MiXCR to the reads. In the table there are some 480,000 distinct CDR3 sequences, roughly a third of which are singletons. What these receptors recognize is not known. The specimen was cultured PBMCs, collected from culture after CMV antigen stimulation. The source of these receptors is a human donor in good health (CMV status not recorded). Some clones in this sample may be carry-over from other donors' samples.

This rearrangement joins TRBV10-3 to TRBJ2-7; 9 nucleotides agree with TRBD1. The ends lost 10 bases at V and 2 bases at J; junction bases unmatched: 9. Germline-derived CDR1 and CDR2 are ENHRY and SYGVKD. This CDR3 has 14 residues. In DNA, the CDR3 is TGTGCCACCACTAAGGGACAGGGCACCTACGAGCAGTACTTC. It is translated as CATTKGQGTYEQYF.

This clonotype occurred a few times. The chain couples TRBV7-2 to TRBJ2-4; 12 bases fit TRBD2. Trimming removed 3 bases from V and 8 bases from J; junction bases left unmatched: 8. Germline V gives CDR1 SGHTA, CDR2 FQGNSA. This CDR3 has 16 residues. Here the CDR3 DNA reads TGTGCCAGCAGCTTGCAGACTAGCGGGAGTAGAGACATTCAGTACTTC. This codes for CASSLQTSGSRDIQYF.

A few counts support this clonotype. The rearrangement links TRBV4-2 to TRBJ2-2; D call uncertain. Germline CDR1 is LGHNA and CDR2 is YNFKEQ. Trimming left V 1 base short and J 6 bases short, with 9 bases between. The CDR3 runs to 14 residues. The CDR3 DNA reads TGTGCCAGCAGCCAAGGGACCAGTCCCGGGGAGCTGTTTTTT. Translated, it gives CASSQGTSPGELFF.

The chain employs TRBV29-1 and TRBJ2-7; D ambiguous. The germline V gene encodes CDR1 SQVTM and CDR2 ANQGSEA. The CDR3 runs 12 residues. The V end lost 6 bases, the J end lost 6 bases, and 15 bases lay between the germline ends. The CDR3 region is CSVLEVSGEQYV. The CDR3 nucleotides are TGCAGCGTCCTCGAGGTATCTGGCGAGCAGTACGTC.

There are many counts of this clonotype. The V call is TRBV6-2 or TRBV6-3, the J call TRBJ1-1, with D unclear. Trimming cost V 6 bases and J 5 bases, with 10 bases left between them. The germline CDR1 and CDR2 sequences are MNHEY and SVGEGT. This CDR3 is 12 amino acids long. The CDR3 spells CASRDPGTEAFF. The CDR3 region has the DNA TGTGCCAGCAGAGACCCGGGGACTGAAGCTTTCTTT.

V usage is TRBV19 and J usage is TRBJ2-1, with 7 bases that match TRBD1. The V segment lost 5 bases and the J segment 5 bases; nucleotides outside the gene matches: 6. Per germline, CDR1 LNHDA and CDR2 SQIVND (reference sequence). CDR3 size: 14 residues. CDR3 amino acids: CASSWDRRHNEQFF. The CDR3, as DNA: TGTGCCAGTAGTTGGGACAGAAGGCACAATGAGCAGTTCTTC.

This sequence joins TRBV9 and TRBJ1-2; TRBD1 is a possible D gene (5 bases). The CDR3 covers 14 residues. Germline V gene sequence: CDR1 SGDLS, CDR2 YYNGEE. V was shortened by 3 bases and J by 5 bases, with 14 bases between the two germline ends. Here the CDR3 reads CASSAGGIRYGYTF. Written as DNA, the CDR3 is TGTGCCAGCAGCGCTGGGGGTATTAGGTATGGCTACACCTTC.

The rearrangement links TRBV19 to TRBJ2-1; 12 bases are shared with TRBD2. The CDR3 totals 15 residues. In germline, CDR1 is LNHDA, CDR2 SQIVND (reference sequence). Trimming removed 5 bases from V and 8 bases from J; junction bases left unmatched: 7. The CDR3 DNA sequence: TGTGCCAGTAGTCTTCTAGCGGGAGGGCCCGATGAGCAGTTCTTC. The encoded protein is CASSLLAGGPDEQFF.

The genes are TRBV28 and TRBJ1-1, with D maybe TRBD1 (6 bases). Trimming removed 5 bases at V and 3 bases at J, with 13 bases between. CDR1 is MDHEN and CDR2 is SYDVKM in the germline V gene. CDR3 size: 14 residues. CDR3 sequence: CASSRGGLDTEAFF. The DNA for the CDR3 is TGTGCCAGCAGTAGGGGGGGCTTGGACACTGAAGCTTTCTTT.

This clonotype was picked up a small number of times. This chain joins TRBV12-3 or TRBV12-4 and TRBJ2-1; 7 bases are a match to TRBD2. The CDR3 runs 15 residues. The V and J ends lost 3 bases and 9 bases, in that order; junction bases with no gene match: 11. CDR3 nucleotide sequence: TGTGCCAGCAGTTTGTTTAGCGGTGCTAGCGGTGAGCAGTTCTTC. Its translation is CASSLFSGASGEQFF.

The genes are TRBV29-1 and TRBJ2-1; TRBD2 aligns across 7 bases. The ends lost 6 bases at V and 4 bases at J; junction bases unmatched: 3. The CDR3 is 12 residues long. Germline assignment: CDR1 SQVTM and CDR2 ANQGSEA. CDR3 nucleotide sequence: TGCAGCGTCAAACTAGCGTACAATGAGCAGTTCTTC. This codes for CSVKLAYNEQFF.

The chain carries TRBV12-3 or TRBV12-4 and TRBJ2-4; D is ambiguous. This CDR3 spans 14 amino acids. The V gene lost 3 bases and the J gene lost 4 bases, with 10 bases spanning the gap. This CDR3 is CASSFPSEKNIQYF. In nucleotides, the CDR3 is TGTGCCAGCAGTTTTCCATCGGAAAAAAACATTCAGTACTTC.

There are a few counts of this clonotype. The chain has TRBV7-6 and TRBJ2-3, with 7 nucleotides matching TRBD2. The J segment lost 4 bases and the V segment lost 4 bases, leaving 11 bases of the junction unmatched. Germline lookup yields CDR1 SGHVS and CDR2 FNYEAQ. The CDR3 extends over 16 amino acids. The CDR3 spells CASSSSKAGVSDTQYF. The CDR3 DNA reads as TGTGCCAGCAGCTCCTCGAAGGCGGGAGTCTCAGATACGCAGTATTTT.

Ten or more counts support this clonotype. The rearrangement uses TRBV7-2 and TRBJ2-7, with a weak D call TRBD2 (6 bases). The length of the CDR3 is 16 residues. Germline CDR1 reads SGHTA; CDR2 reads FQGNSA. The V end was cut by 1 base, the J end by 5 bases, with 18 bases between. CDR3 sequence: CASSLVGWEAANEQYF. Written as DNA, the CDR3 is TGTGCCAGCAGCTTAGTCGGGTGGGAGGCGGCTAACGAGCAGTACTTC.

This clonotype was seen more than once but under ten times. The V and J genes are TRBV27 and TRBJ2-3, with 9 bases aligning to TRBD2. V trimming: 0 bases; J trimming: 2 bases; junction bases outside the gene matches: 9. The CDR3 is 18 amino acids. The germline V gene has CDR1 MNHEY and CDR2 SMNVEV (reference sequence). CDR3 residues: CASSLSRASGIYTDTQYF. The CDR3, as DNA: TGTGCCAGCAGTTTATCCCGGGCTAGCGGGATTTACACAGATACGCAGTATTTT.

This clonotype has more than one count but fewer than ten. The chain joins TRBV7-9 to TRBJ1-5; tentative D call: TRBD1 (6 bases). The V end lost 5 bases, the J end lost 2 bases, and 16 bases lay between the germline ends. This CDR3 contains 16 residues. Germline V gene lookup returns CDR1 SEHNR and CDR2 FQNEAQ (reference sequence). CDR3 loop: CASSLGGAGGNQPQHF. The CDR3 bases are TGTGCCAGCAGCCTCGGGGGGGCAGGAGGCAATCAGCCCCAGCATTTT.

The chain's CDR3 is CASSPGREYNSPLHF. CDR3 nucleotides: TGTGCCAGCAGCCCTGGGAGAGAGTATAATTCACCCCTCCACTTT. This chain uses TRBV5-4 with TRBJ1-6; D uncertain. Trimming pared 4 bases from V and 4 bases from J, leaving 12 bases between. CDR1 and CDR2 (germline): SGHNT, YYREEE (reference sequence). The CDR3 runs 15 residues.

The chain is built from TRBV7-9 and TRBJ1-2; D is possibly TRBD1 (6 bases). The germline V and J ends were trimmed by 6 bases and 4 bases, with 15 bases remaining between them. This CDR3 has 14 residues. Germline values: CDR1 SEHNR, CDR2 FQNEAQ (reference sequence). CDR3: CASSMGAAGYGYTF. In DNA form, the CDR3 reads TGTGCCAGCAGTATGGGGGCGGCCGGCTATGGCTACACCTTC. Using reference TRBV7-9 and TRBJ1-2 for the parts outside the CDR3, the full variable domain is DTGVSQNPRHKITKRGQNVTFRCDPISEHNRLYWYRQTLGQGPEFLTYFQNEAQLEKSRLLSDRFSAERPKGSFSTLEIQRTEQGDSAMYLCASSMGAAGYGYTFGSGTRLTVV.

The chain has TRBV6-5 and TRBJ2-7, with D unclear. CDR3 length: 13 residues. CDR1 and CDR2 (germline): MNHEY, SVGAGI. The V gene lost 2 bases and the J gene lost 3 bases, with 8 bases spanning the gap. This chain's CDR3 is CASSYGVDYEQYV. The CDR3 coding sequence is TGTGCCAGCAGTTACGGGGTTGACTACGAGCAGTACGTC.

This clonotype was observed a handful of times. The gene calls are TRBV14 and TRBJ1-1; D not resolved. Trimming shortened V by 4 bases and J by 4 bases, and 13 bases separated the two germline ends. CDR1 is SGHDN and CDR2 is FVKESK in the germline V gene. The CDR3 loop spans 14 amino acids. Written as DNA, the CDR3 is TGTGCCAGCAGCCCCTACCAGAGATTCACTGAAGCTTTCTTT. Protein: CASSPYQRFTEAFF.

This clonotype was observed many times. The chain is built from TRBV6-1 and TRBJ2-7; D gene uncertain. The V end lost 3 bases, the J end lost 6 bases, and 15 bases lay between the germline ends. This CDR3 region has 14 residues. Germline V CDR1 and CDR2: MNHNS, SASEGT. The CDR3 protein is CASSDPPGISEQYV. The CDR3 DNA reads TGTGCCAGCAGTGATCCCCCGGGTATTAGCGAGCAGTACGTC.

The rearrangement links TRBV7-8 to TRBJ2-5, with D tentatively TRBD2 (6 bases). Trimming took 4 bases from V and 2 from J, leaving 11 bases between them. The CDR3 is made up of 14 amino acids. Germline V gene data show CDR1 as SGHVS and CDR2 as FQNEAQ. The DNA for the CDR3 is TGTGCCAGCAGCTATTGGGACTTACAAGAGACCCAGTACTTC. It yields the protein CASSYWDLQETQYF. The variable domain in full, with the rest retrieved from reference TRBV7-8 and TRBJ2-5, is GAGVSQSPRYKVAKRGQDVALRCDPISGHVSLFWYQQALGQGPEFLTYFQNEAQLDKSGLPSDRFFAERPEGSVSTLKIQRTQQEDSAVYLCASSYWDLQETQYFGPGTRLLVL.

CDR3 in DNA: TGTGCCAGCAGTTTCCGGGAGGGCACAGATACGCAGTATTTT. Translating it yields CASSFREGTDTQYF. The chain carries TRBV12-3 or TRBV12-4 and TRBJ2-3, with 7 bases that match TRBD2. The CDR3 contains 14 residues. Trimming removed 3 bases from V and 1 base from J; junction bases left unmatched: 1.

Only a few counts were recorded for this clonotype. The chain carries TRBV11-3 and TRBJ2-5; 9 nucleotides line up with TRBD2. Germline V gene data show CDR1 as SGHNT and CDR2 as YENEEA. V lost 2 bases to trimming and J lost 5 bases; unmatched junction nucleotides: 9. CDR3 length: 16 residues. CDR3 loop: CASSLFLAGVEETQYF. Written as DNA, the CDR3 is TGTGCCAGCAGCTTATTTTTAGCGGGAGTGGAGGAGACCCAGTACTTC.